This entry lists 25 T cell receptor beta chains sequenced from one sample in a study of CD8 T cells in ankylosing spondylitis. MiXCR, applied by TCRdb to the 5' RACE reads, yields one record per CDR3 protein. The sample has 250,000 or so distinct CDR3 sequences; about 11% are singletons. Material for sequencing was blood, either unsorted or a sorted T cell fraction (not recorded which). The receptors here all came from a male donor with ankylosing spondylitis or in good health (not recorded which).

In its sample, this clonotype was seen many times. The chain has TRBV9 and TRBJ1-5, with D unclear. Trimming removed 2 bases at V and 6 bases at J, with 9 bases between. Per the germline V gene, CDR1 is SGDLS and CDR2 is YYNGEE. CDR3 length: 13 residues. The CDR3 DNA is TGTGCCAGCAGCGTCGGCTCAGGTCAGCCCCAGCATTTT. Its protein product is CASSVGSGQPQHF.

This clonotype was seen ten or more times. CDR3 region: CSAQTLSDQPQHF. CDR3 bases: TGCAGTGCCCAAACACTCTCGGATCAGCCCCAGCATTTT. The J gene is TRBJ1-5, the V gene TRBV20-1; D is undetermined. The V gene's germline CDR1 is DFQATT and CDR2 SNEGSKA (reference sequence). Trimming took 6 bases from V and 5 from J, leaving 14 bases between them. CDR3 size: 13 residues.

V is TRBV25-1 and J is TRBJ2-3; the D call may be TRBD1 or TRBD2 (6 bases each). This CDR3 is built from 13 residues. V lost 8 bases and J lost 5, with 14 bases in between. Germline CDR1 MGHDK, CDR2 SYGVNS. As DNA, the CDR3 is TGTGCCAGCGGTACAGGGCGGGGAGATACGCAGTATTTT. This codes for CASGTGRGDTQYF.

There are a few counts of this clonotype. This rearrangement joins TRBV7-7 to TRBJ2-2, with a possible D match to TRBD1 (5 bases). The CDR3 runs 15 residues. Deletions cut 4 bases from V and 1 base from J, with 10 bases between. Germline assignment: CDR1 SSHAT and CDR2 FNYEAQ (reference sequence). CDR3 loop: CASSSQGLNTGELFF. Written as DNA, the CDR3 is TGTGCCAGCAGCTCTCAGGGTCTGAACACCGGGGAGCTGTTTTTT.

This clonotype was counted at least ten times. The genes are TRBV3-1 and TRBJ2-7, with D perhaps matching TRBD2 (5 bases). Per the germline V gene, CDR1 is LGHDT and CDR2 is YNNKEL (reference sequence). Trimming stripped 8 bases from V and 2 bases from J, with 10 bases between. This CDR3 comprises 12 residues. CDR3 region: CASGGETYEQYF. CDR3 DNA: TGTGCCAGCGGAGGAGAGACCTACGAGCAGTACTTC.

This clonotype has only a few counts. The chain joins TRBV6-2 or TRBV6-3 to TRBJ2-1, with a tentative D call TRBD2 (6 bases). V lost 5 bases to trimming and J lost 6 bases, with 14 bases between them. Germline V lookup: CDR1 MNHEY, CDR2 SVGEGT. This CDR3 has 14 amino acids. Here the CDR3 reads CASSMGLASNEQFF. The CDR3 nucleotides are TGTGCCAGCAGTATGGGGCTAGCGAGCAATGAGCAGTTCTTC.

This clonotype was detected only a few times. The chain combines TRBV7-2 with TRBJ1-1, with no clear D. V lost 1 base and J lost 6, with 21 bases in between. The CDR3 is made up of 17 amino acids. CDR1 is SGHTA and CDR2 is FQGNSA in the germline V gene. The CDR3 loop is CASSLVKGTVRHSEAFF. Written as DNA, the CDR3 is TGTGCCAGCAGCTTAGTTAAGGGAACCGTGAGACACTCTGAAGCTTTCTTT. Full variable domain (missing parts from reference TRBV7-2 and TRBJ1-1): GAGVSQSPSNKVTEKGKDVELRCDPISGHTALYWYRQSLGQGLEFLIYFQGNSAPDKSGLPSDRFSAERTGGSVSTLTIQRTQQEDSAVYLCASSLVKGTVRHSEAFFGQGTRLTVV.

This chain connects TRBV30 to TRBJ2-1, with 7 bases aligning to TRBD1. V dropped 2 bases and J dropped 4; count of bases not matched to a gene: 8. There are 15 residues in the CDR3. Germline CDR1 and CDR2: GTSNPN and SVGIG (reference sequence). The CDR3 spells CAWSLITGAYNEQFF. CDR3 DNA: TGTGCCTGGAGTCTAATAACAGGGGCATACAATGAGCAGTTCTTC.

The chain is built from TRBV7-9 and TRBJ2-2, with 9 bases lining up with TRBD2. The trim removed 3 bases at V and 1 base at J, leaving 3 bases unmatched. This CDR3 region has 16 residues. The germline V gene has CDR1 SEHNR and CDR2 FQNEAQ (reference sequence). The CDR3 coding sequence is TGTGCCAGCAGCTTGACTAGCGGCTGGAACACCGGGGAGCTGTTTTTT. The encoded protein is CASSLTSGWNTGELFF. Drawing the rest from reference TRBV7-9 and TRBJ2-2, the complete variable domain is DTGVSQNPRHKITKRGQNVTFRCDPISEHNRLYWYRQTLGQGPEFLTYFQNEAQLEKSRLLSDRFSAERPKGSFSTLEIQRTEQGDSAMYLCASSLTSGWNTGELFFGEGSRLTVL.

This clonotype was found a few times. The chain employs TRBV7-6 and TRBJ2-1; D gene uncertain. V shed 0 bases and J shed 0 bases, with 9 bases lying between them. CDR3 size: 16 residues. CDR1 is SGHVS, CDR2 FNYEAQ, per germline. The CDR3 sequence is CASSLAGASSYNEQFF. The DNA for the CDR3 is TGTGCCAGCAGCTTAGCGGGCGCGAGCTCCTACAATGAGCAGTTCTTC.

This clonotype was detected ten times or more. The chain employs TRBV5-1 and TRBJ2-1; a possible D gene is TRBD2 (7 bases). The V end was cut by 3 bases, the J end by 8 bases, with 12 bases between. The V gene's germline CDR1 is SGHRS and CDR2 YFSETQ. The CDR3 has 13 amino acids. Here the CDR3 DNA reads TGCGCCAGCAGCTCGCGAGGGGGGGATGAGCAGTTCTTC. Residues: CASSSRGGDEQFF. The full variable domain, completed using reference TRBV5-1 and TRBJ2-1, is KAGVTQTPRYLIKTRGQQVTLSCSPISGHRSVSWYQQTPGQGLQFLFEYFSETQRNKGNFPGRFSGRQFSNSRSEMNVSTLELGDSALYLCASSSRGGDEQFFGPGTRLTVL.

This clonotype was found many times. CDR3 loop: CATSRDPAAPNYGYTF. In DNA form, the CDR3 reads TGTGCCACCAGCAGAGATCCGGCGGCCCCTAACTATGGCTACACCTTC. The gene calls are TRBV15 and TRBJ1-2, with D uncertain. The CDR3 is 16 amino acids. Between the trimmed V and J ends, which lost 0 bases and 0 bases, there was a span of 11 bases. Germline values: CDR1 LNHNV, CDR2 YYDKDF (reference sequence). The complete variable domain, with remaining parts taken from reference TRBV15 and TRBJ1-2, reads DAMVIQNPRYQVTQFGKPVTLSCSQTLNHNVMYWYQQKSSQAPKLLFHYYDKDFNNEADTPDNFQSRRPNTSFCFLDIRSPGLGDTAMYLCATSRDPAAPNYGYTFGSGTRLTVV.

At least ten counts were recorded for this clonotype. This may be a read error: a much more frequent sequence differs by one nucleotide. V usage is TRBV2 and J usage is TRBJ2-6; D is uncertain. The CDR3 loop spans 13 amino acids. Trimming pared 3 bases from V and 1 base from J, leaving 1 base between. Germline loops: CDR1 SNHLY, CDR2 FYNNEI. CDR3 coding DNA: TGTGCCAGCAGTGAGTCTGGGGCCAACGTCCTGACTTTC. Its protein product is CASSESGANVLTF.

This clonotype came up many times. The chain employs TRBV5-6 and TRBJ2-1; D is uncertain. The CDR3 is made up of 14 amino acids. From germline, CDR1 is SGHDT and CDR2 YYEEEE. V gave up 4 bases and J gave up 0 bases, with 8 bases separating them. The CDR3 spells CASSGRTSYNEQFF. The CDR3 coding sequence is TGTGCCAGCAGCGGGCGGACCTCCTACAATGAGCAGTTCTTC.

This clonotype was seen at least ten times. The genes are TRBV12-3 or TRBV12-4 and TRBJ1-5; D gene unclear. This CDR3 spans 14 amino acids. V lost 8 bases and J lost 2, with 13 bases in between. CDR3 sequence: CASSFLRGNQPQHF. The CDR3 DNA reads TGTGCCAGCTCGTTCCTTAGGGGCAATCAGCCCCAGCATTTT.

The sample holds many counts of this clonotype. The V gene is TRBV20-1, the J gene TRBJ2-7; 7 bases map to TRBD1. The length of the CDR3 is 13 residues. The junction had 5 bases not matched to a gene; V was cut back by 4 bases and J by 2 bases. Germline V gene data show CDR1 as DFQATT and CDR2 as SNEGSKA (reference sequence). CDR3 amino acids: CSAKDGTAYEQYF. The CDR3 coding sequence is TGCAGTGCTAAGGACGGGACAGCCTACGAGCAGTACTTC.

This clonotype was counted ten times or more. The chain recombines TRBV5-1 with TRBJ2-2, with D perhaps TRBD1 or TRBD2 (5 bases each). Looked up from germline, CDR1 is SGHRS and CDR2 is YFSETQ. Between the trimmed V and J ends, which lost 5 bases and 3 bases, there was a span of 17 bases. This CDR3 is 16 amino acids long. CDR3 coding DNA: TGCGCCAGCAGATACGGGGCAGGGACGGACACCGGGGAGCTGTTTTTT. This codes for CASRYGAGTDTGELFF.

A few counts support this clonotype. With a much larger clone just one base away, this may be a read error. The J gene is TRBJ1-1, the V gene TRBV11-2; TRBD1 matches at 8 bases. The germline V gene has CDR1 SGHAT and CDR2 FQNNGV. CDR3 size: 15 residues. Trimming at V came to 3 bases and at J to 1 base, leaving 4 bases not matched to a gene. The CDR3 region is CASSFEGQANTEAFF. The CDR3 coding sequence is TGTGCCAGCAGCTTCGAGGGACAGGCGAACACTGAAGCTTTCTTT.

This clonotype was picked up many times. The chain links TRBV29-1 to TRBJ2-2; TRBD2 is a possible D gene (6 bases). The CDR3 is 13 amino acids. Germline V CDR1 and CDR2: SQVTM, ANQGSEA. Trimming cost V 4 bases and J 4 bases, with 10 bases left between them. This chain's CDR3 is CSVGRRATGELFF. In nucleotides, the CDR3 is TGCAGCGTTGGCAGGAGGGCCACCGGGGAGCTGTTTTTT.

V usage is TRBV7-2 and J usage is TRBJ1-1; D is unclear. The germline CDR1 and CDR2 sequences are SGHTA and FQGNSA. Deletions cut 1 base from V and 0 bases from J, with 9 bases between. CDR3 length: 15 amino acids. Here the CDR3 reads CASSLGRNLNTEAFF. The CDR3 region has the DNA TGTGCCAGCAGCTTAGGCAGAAACCTGAACACTGAAGCTTTCTTT.

This clonotype was seen ten or more times. The V gene is TRBV29-1, the J gene TRBJ2-5; no clear D. V shed 4 bases and J shed 2 bases, with 8 bases lying between them. Germline V gene lookup returns CDR1 SQVTM and CDR2 ANQGSEA. This CDR3 contains 12 residues. CDR3 nucleotide sequence: TGCAGCGTTGCCATGATTCAAGAGACCCAGTACTTC. Translating it yields CSVAMIQETQYF.

This clonotype was seen repeatedly, ten times or more. The rearrangement uses TRBV7-2 and TRBJ2-7; 9 nucleotides agree with TRBD2. Germline-derived CDR1 and CDR2 are SGHTA and FQGNSA. This CDR3 has 16 residues. After removal of 6 bases from V and 2 bases from J, the junction contained 11 bases not matched to a gene. CDR3 DNA: TGTGCCAGCAGTGCCAGCTTTAGCGGGGGCACCTACGAGCAGTACTTC. Translation gives CASSASFSGGTYEQYF.

The J gene is TRBJ1-1, the V gene TRBV12-3 or TRBV12-4; D is perhaps TRBD1 (6 bases). The CDR3 contains 12 residues. The V end lost 3 bases, the J end lost 7 bases, and 9 bases lay between the germline ends. Written as DNA, the CDR3 is TGTGCCAGCAGTTTTCAGGGGCATGAAGCTTTCTTT. It yields the protein CASSFQGHEAFF.

This clonotype was observed at least ten times. The gene calls are TRBV12-3 or TRBV12-4 and TRBJ2-3; D possibly corresponds to TRBD1 (6 bases). The CDR3 has 15 amino acids. V shed 6 bases and J shed 2 bases, with 15 bases lying between them. CDR3 loop: CASSPTRGHTDTQYF. The CDR3 nucleotides read TGTGCCAGCAGCCCCACTAGGGGACACACAGATACGCAGTATTTT.

J is TRBJ1-2 and V is TRBV12-3 or TRBV12-4, with TRBD1 as a possible D gene (5 bases). V dropped 3 bases and J dropped 8 bases, with 19 bases sitting between them. The CDR3 covers 15 residues. The CDR3 nucleotides are TGTGCCAGCAGTTTGTCTTGGGGCTTGGTTGAGGGCTACACCTTC. Translation: CASSLSWGLVEGYTF.